Listed below are T cell receptor beta chains from one sample, sequenced in a study of T-cell reconstitution after alpha-beta-depleted transplantation in children. Each CDR3 protein gets one entry after TCRdb re-called the PCR reads with MiXCR. The repertoire holds a few hundred thousand distinct CDR3 sequences, with 10% as singletons. The sequencing used PBMCs from the stem cell graft donor, collected from the stem cell graft. Receptor source: a human donor who donated a stem cell graft to a child with acute lymphoblastic leukemia. Each CDR3 is given with its conserved first and last residue. The order of the fields is J gene, clone size, V gene, D gene, CDR3 DNA, CDR3 protein. The D gene is left open where the match is weak. Size is omitted from some rows. Given values are once, few, many or a class for expanded clones.

j_call: TRBJ2-1; clone_size: few; v_call: TRBV24-1; d_call: TRBD2; cdr3_nt: TGTGCCACCAGTGATACTGGGGGACTAGCGGGAGGGTTGTACAATGAGCAGTTCTTC; cdr3_aa: CATSDTGGLAGGLYNEQFF
j_call: TRBJ1-1; clone_size: NA; v_call: TRBV10-3; d_call: TRBD1; cdr3_nt: TGTGCCACCAACCAGGGGGCAGTCACTGAAGCTTTCTTT; cdr3_aa: CATNQGAVTEAFF
j_call: TRBJ1-3; clone_size: NA; v_call: TRBV19; d_call: NA; cdr3_nt: TGTGCCAGTAGTAACCGGGACAATGTGAACACCATATATTTT; cdr3_aa: CASSNRDNVNTIYF
j_call: TRBJ2-1; clone_size: NA; v_call: TRBV7-3; d_call: NA; cdr3_nt: TGTGCCAGCAGCTTAAGGCTAGAGAGTTTCAATGAGCAGTTCTTC; cdr3_aa: CASSLRLESFNEQFF
j_call: TRBJ2-7; clone_size: NA; v_call: TRBV9; d_call: NA; cdr3_nt: TGTGCCAGCAGCGTAGGGAGCGAAAGCTCCTACGAGCAGTACTTC; cdr3_aa: CASSVGSESSYEQYF
j_call: TRBJ1-1; clone_size: few; v_call: TRBV29-1; d_call: NA; cdr3_nt: TGCAGCGTCTCCGGACAGAAGCAAGCTTTCTTT; cdr3_aa: CSVSGQKQAFF
j_call: TRBJ2-5; clone_size: few; v_call: TRBV7-9; d_call: NA; cdr3_nt: TGTGCCAGCAGCCCGCCCCTTAAGGACAATTGGCGATGCTTC; cdr3_aa: CASSPPLKDNWRCF
j_call: TRBJ2-1; clone_size: NA; v_call: TRBV14; d_call: NA; cdr3_nt: TGTGCCAGCAGCCCTCGACGTATCAATGAGCAGTTCTTC; cdr3_aa: CASSPRRINEQFF
j_call: TRBJ2-6; clone_size: NA; v_call: TRBV4-3; d_call: TRBD1; cdr3_nt: TGCGCCAGCAGCCAAAGCCCCACAGGGGTGAGCTCTGGGGCCAACGTCCTGACTTTC; cdr3_aa: CASSQSPTGVSSGANVLTF
j_call: TRBJ2-1; clone_size: few; v_call: TRBV12-3/TRBV12-4; d_call: TRBD1; cdr3_nt: TGTGCCAGCAGTCCGCTCACCGGGACAGGGCGCCTTGAGCAGTTCTTC; cdr3_aa: CASSPLTGTGRLEQFF
j_call: TRBJ2-7; clone_size: few; v_call: TRBV12-3/TRBV12-4; d_call: TRBD1; cdr3_nt: TGTGCCAGCAGTCTTGGGACAGGACTCTCCTACGAGCAGTACTTC; cdr3_aa: CASSLGTGLSYEQYF
j_call: TRBJ1-1; clone_size: once; v_call: TRBV10-3; d_call: NA; cdr3_nt: TGTGCCATCAGTGCGCAACAGACAAACACTGAAGCTTTCTTT; cdr3_aa: CAISAQQTNTEAFF
j_call: TRBJ2-1; clone_size: many; v_call: TRBV27; d_call: NA; cdr3_nt: TGTGCCAGTATAGGCTCAGGGGACAATGAGCAGTTCTTC; cdr3_aa: CASIGSGDNEQFF
j_call: TRBJ2-2; clone_size: few; v_call: TRBV7-8; d_call: TRBD2; cdr3_nt: TGTGCCAGCAGCCGGGACTATTCGAACACCGGGGAGCTGTTTTTT; cdr3_aa: CASSRDYSNTGELFF
j_call: TRBJ2-3; clone_size: few; v_call: TRBV7-2; d_call: TRBD2; cdr3_nt: TGTGCCAGCAGCCCCAGACTAGCGGGGGGGGCAGATACGCAGTATTTT; cdr3_aa: CASSPRLAGGADTQYF
j_call: TRBJ2-5; clone_size: NA; v_call: TRBV18; d_call: NA; cdr3_nt: TGTGCCAGCTCACCAAGGGACGGTGAGACCCAGTACTTC; cdr3_aa: CASSPRDGETQYF
j_call: TRBJ2-3; clone_size: NA; v_call: TRBV11-1; d_call: TRBD2; cdr3_nt: TGTGCCAGCAGCTTAGCGCTTGAGACAGACCTACTAGCGGGAGCTGTAGGGGATACGCAGTATTTT; cdr3_aa: CASSLALETDLLAGAVGDTQYF
j_call: TRBJ2-7; clone_size: many; v_call: TRBV10-3; d_call: TRBD1; cdr3_nt: TGTGCCATCAGTTTAGGGGGACAGGGTTTCGAGCAGTACTTC; cdr3_aa: CAISLGGQGFEQYF
j_call: TRBJ2-7; clone_size: few; v_call: TRBV24-1; d_call: TRBD2; cdr3_nt: TGTGCCACCAGTGATTCTCCCCAAACTAGCGGGGGTTCCTACGAGCAGTACTTC; cdr3_aa: CATSDSPQTSGGSYEQYF
j_call: TRBJ2-2; clone_size: few; v_call: TRBV27; d_call: TRBD1; cdr3_nt: TGTGCCAGCAGTGCAAGCCTGACAGGGACCACCGGGGAGCTGTTTTTT; cdr3_aa: CASSASLTGTTGELFF
j_call: TRBJ2-1; clone_size: many; v_call: TRBV5-1; d_call: NA; cdr3_nt: TGCGCCAGCAGCTTGGTTGGGAGGGGGCACGAGCAGTTCTTC; cdr3_aa: CASSLVGRGHEQFF
j_call: TRBJ2-2; clone_size: NA; v_call: TRBV5-1; d_call: NA; cdr3_nt: TGCGCCAGCAGCTTGGGATCCGGGCCGAACACCGGGGAGCTGTTTTTT; cdr3_aa: CASSLGSGPNTGELFF
j_call: TRBJ2-1; clone_size: few; v_call: TRBV5-1; d_call: NA; cdr3_nt: TGCGCCAGCAAACAAGGGGGACCTAGCTCCTACAATGAGCAGTTCTTC; cdr3_aa: CASKQGGPSSYNEQFF
j_call: TRBJ1-3; clone_size: many; v_call: TRBV12-3/TRBV12-4; d_call: NA; cdr3_nt: TGTGCCAGCGAGTTAGGGCGGCGCGACACCATATATTTT; cdr3_aa: CASELGRRDTIYF
j_call: TRBJ2-3; clone_size: many; v_call: TRBV7-9; d_call: TRBD2; cdr3_nt: TGTGCCAGCAGCCCACTAGCGGGCACAGATACGCAGTATTTT; cdr3_aa: CASSPLAGTDTQYF
j_call: TRBJ1-1; clone_size: NA; v_call: TRBV6-1; d_call: TRBD1; cdr3_nt: TGTGCCAGCAGCGATCAGGGGGCCGGCTATGAAGCTTTCTTT; cdr3_aa: CASSDQGAGYEAFF
j_call: TRBJ2-2; clone_size: NA; v_call: TRBV7-2; d_call: NA; cdr3_nt: TGTGCCAGCAGCTTAAAGCAAGCCGGGGAGCTGTTTTTT; cdr3_aa: CASSLKQAGELFF
j_call: TRBJ1-1; clone_size: many; v_call: TRBV20-1; d_call: NA; cdr3_nt: TGCAGTGCTAAACAGGGGAACACTGAAGCTTTCTTT; cdr3_aa: CSAKQGNTEAFF
j_call: TRBJ2-1; clone_size: NA; v_call: TRBV12-3/TRBV12-4; d_call: TRBD1; cdr3_nt: TGTGCCAGCAGTGGGGGACAGTTTGAGCAGTTCTTC; cdr3_aa: CASSGGQFEQFF
j_call: TRBJ2-1; clone_size: few; v_call: TRBV7-9; d_call: NA; cdr3_nt: TGTGCCAGCAGCTTAGTGTTGGCGGATGGCTACAATGAGCAGTTCTTC; cdr3_aa: CASSLVLADGYNEQFF
j_call: TRBJ2-7; clone_size: few; v_call: TRBV5-6; d_call: NA; cdr3_nt: TGTGCCAGCAGCTGGGGCGGGGCGTCCCGCTACGAGCAGTACTTC; cdr3_aa: CASSWGGASRYEQYF
j_call: TRBJ2-5; clone_size: NA; v_call: TRBV6-5; d_call: NA; cdr3_nt: TGTGCCAGCAGTTTTAGCCAGGGATTCACAGAGACCCAGTACTTC; cdr3_aa: CASSFSQGFTETQYF
j_call: TRBJ2-1; clone_size: few; v_call: TRBV24-1; d_call: TRBD2; cdr3_nt: TGTGCCACCAGTGGAGCGGGAGTGTACAATGAGCAGTTCTTC; cdr3_aa: CATSGAGVYNEQFF
j_call: TRBJ2-3; clone_size: NA; v_call: TRBV4-2; d_call: TRBD2; cdr3_nt: TGTGCCAGCAGCCGGACTAGCGGGAGGGCCTCTGCCTCAGATACGCAGTATTTT; cdr3_aa: CASSRTSGRASASDTQYF
j_call: TRBJ1-1; clone_size: few; v_call: TRBV7-2; d_call: NA; cdr3_nt: TGTGCCAGCAGCTTAGGGGTGGGAATGAACACTGAAGCTTTCTTT; cdr3_aa: CASSLGVGMNTEAFF
j_call: TRBJ2-3; clone_size: NA; v_call: TRBV20-1; d_call: TRBD2; cdr3_nt: TGCAGTGCTCCCGGGGGATGGGAGGGATCGGCGCAGTATTTT; cdr3_aa: CSAPGGWEGSAQYF
j_call: TRBJ2-1; clone_size: NA; v_call: TRBV4-3; d_call: TRBD2; cdr3_nt: TGCGCCAGCAGCCAGGGACTAGCGGGAGGATACCCCGTTTACAATGAGCAGTTCTTC; cdr3_aa: CASSQGLAGGYPVYNEQFF
j_call: TRBJ2-4; clone_size: few; v_call: TRBV4-1; d_call: NA; cdr3_nt: TGCGCCAGCAGCCAAGATGTAACCAAAAACATTCAGTACTTC; cdr3_aa: CASSQDVTKNIQYF
j_call: TRBJ2-1; clone_size: many; v_call: TRBV20-1; d_call: TRBD2; cdr3_nt: TGCAGTGCTAGAGTAACCGGGACTAGGGGGTCCTACAATGCGGGCAATGAGCAGTTCTTC; cdr3_aa: CSARVTGTRGSYNAGNEQFF
j_call: TRBJ2-1; clone_size: few; v_call: TRBV24-1; d_call: TRBD2; cdr3_nt: TGTGCCACCAGTGCTAGCGGGAAACACAATGAGCAGTTCTTC; cdr3_aa: CATSASGKHNEQFF
j_call: TRBJ2-3; clone_size: NA; v_call: TRBV27; d_call: NA; cdr3_nt: TGTGCCAGCAGTCCGCCAGGACTGCAAGATACGCAGTATTTT; cdr3_aa: CASSPPGLQDTQYF
j_call: TRBJ1-1; clone_size: many; v_call: TRBV28; d_call: NA; cdr3_nt: TGTGCCAGCGGAACTCTTGCTGAAGCTTTCTTT; cdr3_aa: CASGTLAEAFF
j_call: TRBJ2-5; clone_size: NA; v_call: TRBV5-1; d_call: TRBD1; cdr3_nt: TGCCCCAGCAGCTCGGACAGGACGGAGACCCAGTACTTC; cdr3_aa: CPSSSDRTETQYF
j_call: TRBJ2-3; clone_size: NA; v_call: TRBV12-3/TRBV12-4; d_call: TRBD2; cdr3_nt: TGTGCCAGCAGTTTCGGGGACTACCCGCCCACAGATACGCAGTATTTT; cdr3_aa: CASSFGDYPPTDTQYF
j_call: TRBJ2-2; clone_size: NA; v_call: TRBV27; d_call: TRBD2; cdr3_nt: TGTGCCAGCAGCCTTACTAGCGGCCTTAGTCCCGGGGAGCTGTTTTTT; cdr3_aa: CASSLTSGLSPGELFF
j_call: TRBJ2-5; clone_size: many; v_call: TRBV5-1; d_call: TRBD2; cdr3_nt: TGCGCCAGCGGGAGCGGGGCTCAAGAGACCCAGTACTTC; cdr3_aa: CASGSGAQETQYF
j_call: TRBJ2-3; clone_size: many; v_call: TRBV27; d_call: NA; cdr3_nt: TGTGCCAGCAGTTACAACGCGGCAGATACGCAGTATTTT; cdr3_aa: CASSYNAADTQYF
j_call: TRBJ2-7; clone_size: many; v_call: TRBV20-1; d_call: NA; cdr3_nt: TGCAGTGCTAGAATCCCGCAGGGGAGAACCGAGCAGTACTTC; cdr3_aa: CSARIPQGRTEQYF
j_call: TRBJ2-7; clone_size: NA; v_call: TRBV10-3; d_call: NA; cdr3_nt: TGTGCCATCAGTGTACAGGGCGCTAACTACGAGCAGTACTTC; cdr3_aa: CAISVQGANYEQYF
j_call: TRBJ2-7; clone_size: many; v_call: TRBV29-1; d_call: TRBD1; cdr3_nt: TGCAGCGTTGGTGGGACAGGCTTCTCGGGCTCCTACGAGCAGTACTTC; cdr3_aa: CSVGGTGFSGSYEQYF
j_call: TRBJ1-6; clone_size: NA; v_call: TRBV3-1; d_call: NA; cdr3_nt: TGTGCCAGCAGCCAAGAAGTTGGGGCTTCACCCCTCCACTTT; cdr3_aa: CASSQEVGASPLHF
j_call: TRBJ2-1; clone_size: many; v_call: TRBV11-2; d_call: NA; cdr3_nt: TGTGCCAGCAGCTTAGATAGAATCCTCCTCAATGAGCAGTTCTTC; cdr3_aa: CASSLDRILLNEQFF
j_call: TRBJ1-1; clone_size: few; v_call: TRBV5-1; d_call: TRBD1; cdr3_nt: TGCGCCAGCAGCCTCCGGGACAGGGTGGGAACTGAAGCTTTCTTT; cdr3_aa: CASSLRDRVGTEAFF
j_call: TRBJ2-7; clone_size: few; v_call: TRBV28; d_call: TRBD1; cdr3_nt: TGTGCCAGCAGAATAGGGGGCTCTTCATACGAGCAGTACTTC; cdr3_aa: CASRIGGSSYEQYF
j_call: TRBJ1-5; clone_size: NA; v_call: TRBV6-6; d_call: NA; cdr3_nt: TGTGCCAGCAGCAGAGGGGGACCCCAGCATTTT; cdr3_aa: CASSRGGPQHF
j_call: TRBJ2-5; clone_size: NA; v_call: TRBV7-2; d_call: TRBD2; cdr3_nt: TGTGCCAGCAGCTTACTAGCGGGAGCTTTGGAGACCCAGTACTTC; cdr3_aa: CASSLLAGALETQYF
j_call: TRBJ2-7; clone_size: few; v_call: TRBV6-5; d_call: NA; cdr3_nt: TGTGCCAGCAGTTACGGCAGCCCATACGAGCAGTACTTC; cdr3_aa: CASSYGSPYEQYF
j_call: TRBJ2-2; clone_size: NA; v_call: TRBV27; d_call: TRBD1; cdr3_nt: TGTGCCAGCAGTTTCTTATCAGGGGGTTTCACCGGGGAGCTGTTTTTT; cdr3_aa: CASSFLSGGFTGELFF
j_call: TRBJ2-3; clone_size: NA; v_call: TRBV27; d_call: NA; cdr3_nt: TGTGCCAGCACGCCCGGGCCCGCCCCCACAGATACGCAGTATTTT; cdr3_aa: CASTPGPAPTDTQYF